The entry below describes one TCR beta chain. This entry comes from a study of blood T cell repertoires in COVID-19. For the study at large: PBMCs, B-cell-depleted T cells, or T cells provided the cDNA or gDNA that made up the material.

Germline V gene lookup returns CDR1 ENHRY and CDR2 SYGVKD. There are 13 residues in the CDR3. V dropped 7 bases and J dropped 9; count of bases not matched to a gene: 9. As originally analysed: From reference gene primer amplification, estimates of nucleated cell counts were derived. TCRdb's table, derived via immunoSEQ multiplex PCR, lists solely in-frame clones and lacks some. From that table come the V and J calls and clone size; the DNA was used to work out D and trimming. The sample includes some 120,000 clones, approximately 80% of them seen just once. This chain uses TRBV10-3 with TRBJ2-1; 7 nucleotides match TRBD2. The TCR was taken from a man between 65 and 79 years old with acute or convalescent COVID-19. Sequences were obtained from peripheral blood. CDR3 sequence reads: CAITRRGDGEQFF. In DNA form, the CDR3 reads TGTGCCATCACGCGACGGGGGGATGGTGAGCAGTTCTTC.